The rows below give T cell receptor beta chains drawn from one sample of a study of blood T cell repertoires in COVID-19. The assay was immunoSEQ multiplex PCR, and TCRdb's table has in-frame clones only and misses some. The sample yields over 90,000 clones, about four fifths seen once. The material sequenced was peripheral blood. These receptors all stem from a man older than 75 with COVID-19, enrolled during active disease. The CDR3 runs from the conserved cysteine through the conserved F or W. The D gene is left open where the match is weak. A row's size may be missing; if present it is once, few, many or a size class.

j_call v_call d_call clone_size cdr3_aa cdr3_nt
TRBJ1-2 TRBV11-2 TRBD1 few CASSLAGTVYGYTF TGTGCCAGCAGCTTAGCCGGGACAGTTTATGGCTACACCTTC
TRBJ2-7 TRBV4-1 - - CASSPRQGEVGEQYF TGCGCCAGCAGCCCTCGTCAAGGGGAAGTCGGCGAGCAGTACTTC
TRBJ2-7 TRBV30 TRBD2 - CAWSTRGLAGGIPYEQYF TGTGCCTGGAGTACCCGGGGGCTAGCGGGAGGCATCCCCTACGAGCAGTACTTC
TRBJ1-1 TRBV10-1 - - CASSEGSGGRDTEAFF TGCGCCAGCAGTGAGGGTTCTGGGGGCCGGGACACTGAAGCTTTCTTT
TRBJ1-6 TRBV9 TRBD1 - CASSLGTAHNSPLHF TGTGCCAGCAGCCTTGGGACAGCGCATAATTCACCCCTCCACTTT
TRBJ1-1 TRBV6-5 TRBD1 - CASRLQGVGTEAFF TGTGCCAGCAGACTACAGGGGGTGGGAACTGAAGCTTTCTTT
TRBJ1-2 TRBV9 - - CASSVLRGGYTF TGTGCCAGCAGCGTACTTCGAGGTGGCTACACCTTC
TRBJ2-1 TRBV7-9 TRBD1 - CASSLLTGTGGNIEQFF TGTGCCAGCAGCCTACTAACCGGGACAGGGGGGAACATTGAGCAGTTCTTC
TRBJ2-2 TRBV29-1 - - CSVDSGRTGELFF TGCAGCGTTGATTCCGGGAGAACCGGGGAGCTGTTTTTT
TRBJ2-7 TRBV11-3 TRBD1 - CASSLGTGIHEQYF TGTGCCAGCAGCTTAGGGACAGGGATCCACGAGCAGTACTTC